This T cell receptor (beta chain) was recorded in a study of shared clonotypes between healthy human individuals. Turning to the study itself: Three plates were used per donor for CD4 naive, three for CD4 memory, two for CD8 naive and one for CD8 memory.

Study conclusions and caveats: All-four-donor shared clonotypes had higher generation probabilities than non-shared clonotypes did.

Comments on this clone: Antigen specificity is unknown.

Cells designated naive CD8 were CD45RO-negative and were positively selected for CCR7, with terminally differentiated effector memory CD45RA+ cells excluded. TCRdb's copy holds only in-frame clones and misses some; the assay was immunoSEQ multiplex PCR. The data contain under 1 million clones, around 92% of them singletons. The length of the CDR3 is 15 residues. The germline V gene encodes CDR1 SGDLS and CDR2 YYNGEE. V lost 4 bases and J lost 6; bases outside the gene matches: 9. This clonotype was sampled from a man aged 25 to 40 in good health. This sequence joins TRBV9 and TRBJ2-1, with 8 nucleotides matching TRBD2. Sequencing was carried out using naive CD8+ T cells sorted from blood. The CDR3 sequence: CASSTPGLGPNEQFF. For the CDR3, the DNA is TGTGCCAGCAGCACCCCGGGACTAGGACCCAATGAGCAGTTCTTC.